This T cell receptor beta chain was observed in a study of T cells in tumors after PD-1 blockade (dated by TCRdb to the late 2010s). Turning to the overall study: Prior checkpoint blockade, systemic immunosuppressant use, and recent radiotherapy or other anti-cancer therapy within 4 weeks were grounds for patient exclusion. Pembrolizumab 200 mg every 3 weeks or cemiplimab 350 mg every 2 weeks was administered to patients. Ongoing daily vismodegib 150 mg was also given to a subset of patients during anti-PD-1 treatment. On average, peripheral blood samples yielded some 40,000 unique clonotypes and 95,000 to 140,000 TCR templates (range roughly 21,000-270,000). The study performed paired single-cell RNA and TCR sequencing on site-matched tumors from BCC or SCC patients before and after anti-PD-1 therapy. To compare clonotypes in blood and tumor, bulk TCR sequencing was done on nine to ten peripheral blood samples taken from a few patients. Clinical response was assessed using RECIST version 1.1. The paper as a whole reports these results and caveats: Roughly two fifths of tumor TCR clonotypes were found in blood, and some novel exhausted tumor clones appeared in pre-treatment blood, suggesting peripheral recruitment. The source of novel T cell clones was not identified, and lymphoid organs or rare unexpanded clones within the tumor or the tumor periphery could be included among the possible sources.

The immunoSEQ platform was used to carry out deep TCRbeta sequencing. Regarding the original processing steps: Only productive rearrangements were exported from the immunoSEQ Analyzer for downstream analysis. T cell phenotypes were assigned to bulk TCRbeta clonotypes by matching the clonotypes to single-cell RNA+TCR-seq clones that had the same TCRbeta sequence. Clone enrichment in tumor was computed as tumor frequency divided by PBMC frequency from bulk TCR sequencing. TCRs were sorted with GLIPH into specificity groups, meaning clusters of distinct TCRs that share CDR3 motifs and likely recognize common antigens. In its TCRdb copy, this immuneACCESS table keeps in-frame sequences only and misses some clones. Where compared with another copy, unresolved V genes explain less than half of these, and the others have no known cause. The V and J calls and the clone size are those of that table, but D and trimming were determined from the DNA. The sample yields some 60,000 clones; roughly 75% were counted once. Together, the top ten hold around 15% of the sample.

Reading the germline V gene gives CDR1 SNHLY and CDR2 FYNNEI. The CDR3 numbers 16 residues from cysteine through phenylalanine. Only the CDR3 portion is preserved as DNA: 48 bases, with reading frame beginning at the first base. V is pared back by 7 bases and J by 0 bases, with 16 bases lying between the germline termini. The time point label of this sample denotes: before anti-PD-1 therapy. Genomic DNA extracted from tumor biopsies or peripheral blood was used for bulk TCRbeta sequencing, with input ranging from roughly 550 ng to 6,500 ng. Every patient had histologically proven advanced or metastatic basal or squamous cell carcinoma and was a poor candidate for surgical resection. The basal cell carcinoma cohort was made up of fewer than 13 patients, and bulk tumor TCR sequencing was performed for 8 of these patients. This clone was seen once. The target of this receptor is not known. No quality values exist for individual bases; no much larger clone is one base distant.

The chain uses TRBV2 and TRBJ2-1, and the D gene may be TRBD2, 7 bases matching. Sequencing was performed on PBMCs, taken before anti-PD-1 treatment. This receptor was identified in a human donor with basal cell carcinoma. The CDR3: CASTMGGAGSYNEQFF. The nucleotide sequence reads TGTGCCAGCACCATGGGGGGGGCAGGCTCCTACAATGAGCAGTTCTTC. Joined to the reference TRBV2 and TRBJ2-1 proteins, this CDR3 gives the full variable domain: EPEVTQTPSHQVTQMGQEVILRCVPISNHLYFYWYRQILGQKVEFLVSFYNNEISEKSEIFDDQFSVERPDGSNFTLKIRSTKLEDSAMYFCASTMGGAGSYNEQFFGPGTRLTVL.